This T cell receptor beta chain was recorded in a study of T cells in Graves' hyperthyroidism and ophthalmopathy (dated by TCRdb to the late 2010s). A note on the overall study: Peripheral blood samples were taken at initial diagnosis, before any treatment was given. A discovery cohort of about a hundred patients, roughly 43 with Graves' ophthalmopathy and 55 to 60 with stable Graves' hyperthyroidism, was used to find distinguishing TCR V-J signatures. For training and testing, the 80 to 100 patients in the discovery cohort were randomly divided in a 7:3 ratio. The study also compared thyroid tissue and blood T-cell repertoires from a handful of Graves' hyperthyroidism patients. The paper reports TCR Vbeta CDR3 sequencing of some 140 peripheral blood samples: around 41 ophthalmopathy, over 70 hyperthyroidism and approximately 17 progressor patients. Once sampling was done, hyperthyroidism patients were given methimazole at a starting dose of 30 mg daily, whereas ophthalmopathy patients were given high-dose intravenous methylprednisolone. An independent validation cohort of under 20 hyperthyroidism patients and more than 15 patients who later progressed to ophthalmopathy tested prospective prediction of ophthalmopathy.

Broader findings and caveats from the paper: In validation, the model predicted progression to ophthalmopathy a median of around 6.5 months before onset, with 65% to 71% sensitivity and almost 75% specificity. Sample size was not statistically predetermined, and investigators were not blinded to group allocation. A model built on a 13 V-J signature distinguished ophthalmopathy from stable hyperthyroidism, reaching 85% to 90% sensitivity and about 81% specificity in cross-validation and 80%/75% in testing. Most expanded thyroid clonotypes (frequency above 0.001) were also detected in blood, suggesting blood repertoires may reflect thyroid immune responses.

Amplification of TCR beta CDR3 regions was carried out from RNA transcripts. The TCR CDR3 was subjected to a first round of RT-PCR using the HTBI primer set and the Qiagen OneStep RT-PCR kit. The libraries were constructed in a second round of multiplex PCR and then size-selected and purified. The libraries were sequenced on an Illumina HiSeq2000 using paired-end 100 bp reads. The paper's processing steps were these. SOAPnuke was used to process the raw data, with reads discarded if the reads contained adapters or uncalled bases, had a mean Phred below 15, or lacked an exact constant-primer or identifier match. COPE v1.2.5 was used to merge the high-quality paired reads, and each unique nucleotide sequence was defined as a clonotype. MiTCR v1.1 was used to align clonotypes to the IMGT TRBV, TRBD and TRBJ reference segments. Analysis was restricted to V-J combinations with a frequency above 0.0001, which covered roughly 99% of repertoires. The TCS score was defined as F50 (clonal expansion) divided by E x V (chaos), with BLOSUM62-based TCRdist calculated between CDR3 peptides within each V-J. Welch's t-statistics and random forest reduced 500 to 650 V-J features to about 13, which were used in a naive Bayes classifier (R e1071). TCRdb reanalyzed the raw reads on its own, using fastp at Q25 for trimming and MiXCR for clone calling, and kept in-frame beta chains. Identical CDR3 protein sequences are pooled into one entry, listed with their most common genes and DNA. It is TCRdb's table, rather than the study itself, that gives the V and J calls and clone size. The sample profile shows roughly 740,000 distinct CDR3 sequences; about a sixth of them were found once. The biggest ten clones account for approximately 8.4% of the sample.

The sample holds one count of this clonotype. Its recognized antigen is unknown. No much larger clone exists at a distance of one base, and base qualities are not known. One read is thin evidence. Stable Graves' hyperthyroidism was defined as the absence of progression to ophthalmopathy over 18 months of follow-up. Hyperthyroidism patients were newly diagnosed, with disease duration under 2 months, and aged 18 to 65 years. The study excluded patients with uncontrolled infections, other autoimmune diseases, pregnancy or lactation. Diagnoses were established on the basis of clinical symptoms, serum thyroxine and TRAb, thyroid ultrasound, and orbital computed tomography. Ficoll-Paque density gradient centrifugation was used to isolate PBMCs from about 10 ml of fresh peripheral blood. Total RNA was extracted with Trizol reagent, and quality was checked on an Agilent 2100 Bioanalyzer. Here V drops 3 bases and J drops 5 bases, and the junction holds 8 bases not matched to any gene. From a lookup of the germline V gene, CDR1 and CDR2 are SNHLY and FYNNEI. Including the terminal cysteine and phenylalanine, the CDR3 comprises 17 residues. The kept DNA is CDR3 alone, 51 bases in frame from the first base.

The source is a man younger than 35 with Graves' hyperthyroidism. The sequence links TRBV2 to TRBJ2-1; the junction holds 12 bases that match TRBD2. The sequenced material came from blood. The encoded CDR3 is CASSERLAGDFNNEQFF. The sequenced DNA: TGTGCCAGCAGTGAGCGACTAGCGGGGGATTTTAACAATGAGCAGTTCTTC.